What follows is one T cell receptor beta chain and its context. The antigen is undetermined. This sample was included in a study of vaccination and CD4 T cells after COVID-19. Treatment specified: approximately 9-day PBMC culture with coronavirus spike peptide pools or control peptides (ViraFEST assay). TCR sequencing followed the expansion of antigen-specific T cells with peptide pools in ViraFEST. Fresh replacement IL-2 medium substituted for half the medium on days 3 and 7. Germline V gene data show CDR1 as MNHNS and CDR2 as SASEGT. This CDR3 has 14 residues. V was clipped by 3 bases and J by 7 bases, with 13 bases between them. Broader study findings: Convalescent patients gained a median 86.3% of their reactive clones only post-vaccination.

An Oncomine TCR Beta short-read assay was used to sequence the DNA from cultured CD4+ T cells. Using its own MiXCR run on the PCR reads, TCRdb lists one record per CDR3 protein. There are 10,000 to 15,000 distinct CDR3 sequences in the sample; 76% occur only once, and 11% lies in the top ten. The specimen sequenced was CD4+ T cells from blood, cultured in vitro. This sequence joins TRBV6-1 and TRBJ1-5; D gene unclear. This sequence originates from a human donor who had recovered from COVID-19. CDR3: CASSELGFGQPQHF. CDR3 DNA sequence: TGTGCCAGCAGTGAGTTAGGGTTTGGGCAGCCCCAGCATTTT.